This T cell receptor (beta chain) was recovered during a study of blood T cell repertoires in COVID-19. Across the whole study: Researchers got acute and convalescent COVID-19 samples from the United States, Italy and Spain. In each case, the material was cDNA or gDNA derived from T cells, B-cell-depleted T cells, or PBMCs.

The CDR3 is 15 amino acids. Per the germline V gene, CDR1 is SGHRS and CDR2 is YFSETQ. V lost 4 bases and J 3 bases, leaving 11 bases between the germline ends. Assay used: immunoSEQ multiplex PCR; TCRdb lists only in-frame clones, some missing. The sample records roughly 150,000 clones, over 80% being singletons. The source is a woman older than 75 with COVID-19, enrolled during active disease. The V gene is TRBV5-1, the J gene TRBJ2-6; unclear D gene. The sample comprised peripheral blood. CDR3 sequence reads: CASSPSTGGANVLTF. In nucleotides, the CDR3 is TGCGCCAGCAGCCCCTCGACGGGTGGGGCCAACGTCCTGACTTTC.